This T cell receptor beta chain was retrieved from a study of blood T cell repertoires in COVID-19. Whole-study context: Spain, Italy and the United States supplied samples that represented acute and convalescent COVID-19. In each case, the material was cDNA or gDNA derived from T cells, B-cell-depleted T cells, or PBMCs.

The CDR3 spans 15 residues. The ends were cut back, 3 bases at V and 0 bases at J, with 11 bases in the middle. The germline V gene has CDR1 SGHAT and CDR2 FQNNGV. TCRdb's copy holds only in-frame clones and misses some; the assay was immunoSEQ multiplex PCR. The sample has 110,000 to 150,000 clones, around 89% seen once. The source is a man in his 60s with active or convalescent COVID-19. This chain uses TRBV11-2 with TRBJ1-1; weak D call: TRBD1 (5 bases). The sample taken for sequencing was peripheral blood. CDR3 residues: CASSFDSIMNTEAFF. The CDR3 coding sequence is TGTGCCAGCAGCTTCGACAGCATCATGAACACTGAAGCTTTCTTT.